A selection of T cell receptor beta chains follows, all from one sample in a study of blood T cell repertoires in COVID-19. Clones were sequenced by immunoSEQ multiplex PCR, and TCRdb holds only the in-frame ones, with some missing. The sample gives 150,000 to 250,000 clones, just under 85% of which show up once; about 6.9% is in the top ten. Material: peripheral blood. All receptors come from a human donor with acute or convalescent COVID-19. The donor label of this sample is uncertain. The CDR3 runs from the conserved cysteine through the conserved F or W. The order of the fields is V gene, clone size, J gene, D gene, CDR3 protein, CDR3 DNA. The D gene is left open where the match is weak. The listing skips clone size in some rows; elsewhere it reads once, few, many or a size class.

V: TRBV18
size: NA
J: TRBJ1-2
D: TRBD1
CDR3: CASSPTTGGRSPHYGYTF
DNA: TGTGCCAGCTCACCAACGACAGGGGGTAGGTCCCCCCACTATGGCTACACCTTC

V: TRBV6-5
size: once
J: TRBJ2-7
D: TRBD1
CDR3: CASRMTGMSYEQYF
DNA: TGTGCCAGCAGGATGACAGGGATGTCCTACGAGCAGTACTTC

V: TRBV2
size: once
J: TRBJ1-4
D: TRBD1
CDR3: CASSAQGATNEKLFF
DNA: TGTGCCAGCAGTGCCCAGGGGGCAACTAATGAAAAACTGTTTTTT

V: TRBV19
size: NA
J: TRBJ1-2
D: NA
CDR3: CASSINRDIYGYTF
DNA: TGTGCCAGTAGTATCAACCGGGACATCTATGGCTACACCTTC

V: TRBV20-1
size: NA
J: TRBJ2-1
D: TRBD2
CDR3: CSASSREGGEQFF
DNA: TGCAGTGCTAGTTCGCGGGAGGGCGGTGAGCAGTTCTTC

V: TRBV6-5
size: NA
J: TRBJ2-7
D: NA
CDR3: CASSLATSYEQYF
DNA: TGTGCCAGCAGTCTAGCGACGTCCTACGAGCAGTACTTC

V: TRBV19
size: NA
J: TRBJ2-7
D: TRBD1
CDR3: CASSMWVRGQASYEQYF
DNA: TGTGCCAGTAGTATGTGGGTTCGGGGACAGGCTTCCTACGAGCAGTACTTC

V: TRBV15
size: NA
J: TRBJ1-4
D: TRBD1
CDR3: CATSRPRTGANEKLFF
DNA: TGTGCCACCAGCAGACCAAGGACAGGGGCTAATGAAAAACTGTTTTTT

V: TRBV9
size: NA
J: TRBJ2-2
D: TRBD2
CDR3: CASSVAGLAVLGDTGELFF
DNA: TGTGCCAGCAGCGTAGCTGGTCTAGCGGTCCTGGGGGACACCGGGGAGCTGTTTTTT

V: TRBV7-6
size: NA
J: TRBJ1-1
D: TRBD1
CDR3: CASSSIKTGGGTEAFF
DNA: TGTGCCAGCAGCTCGATCAAGACAGGGGGCGGCACTGAAGCTTTCTTT

V: TRBV2
size: NA
J: TRBJ1-1
D: NA
CDR3: CASNPVGHGGTEAFF
DNA: TGTGCCAGCAACCCAGTCGGCCACGGAGGGACTGAAGCTTTCTTT

V: TRBV18
size: few
J: TRBJ2-7
D: TRBD2
CDR3: CASSPGQAGVNEQYF
DNA: TGTGCCAGCTCACCGGGACAAGCGGGAGTAAACGAGCAGTACTTC

V: TRBV5-3
size: NA
J: TRBJ2-1
D: TRBD2
CDR3: CARSDPKGGPLYNEQFF
DNA: TGTGCCAGAAGCGACCCGAAGGGAGGGCCCCTATACAATGAGCAGTTCTTC

V: TRBV10-3
size: NA
J: TRBJ1-1
D: NA
CDR3: CAISGRGLNTEAFF
DNA: TGTGCCATCAGTGGGCGGGGACTGAACACTGAAGCTTTCTTT

V: TRBV19
size: NA
J: TRBJ1-5
D: NA
CDR3: CASSRGSYSNQPQHF
DNA: TGTGCCAGTAGTAGGGGCAGCTATAGCAATCAGCCCCAGCATTTT

V: TRBV28
size: once
J: TRBJ2-7
D: NA
CDR3: CASGAARVRYYEQYF
DNA: TGTGCCAGCGGCGCAGCCCGGGTTAGGTACTACGAGCAGTACTTC

V: TRBV7-9
size: NA
J: TRBJ1-5
D: TRBD1
CDR3: CASSLTGQGNQPQHF
DNA: TGTGCCAGCAGCTTAACGGGACAGGGGAACCAGCCCCAGCATTTT

V: TRBV24-1
size: NA
J: TRBJ1-1
D: NA
CDR3: CATSDPMNTEAFF
DNA: TGTGCCACCAGTGATCCTATGAACACTGAAGCTTTCTTT

V: TRBV19
size: NA
J: TRBJ2-7
D: TRBD2
CDR3: CASSKQGTSGSYEQYF
DNA: TGTGCCAGTAGTAAACAGGGGACTAGCGGTTCCTACGAGCAGTACTTC

V: TRBV11-2
size: NA
J: TRBJ2-1
D: NA
CDR3: CASSSRGREGSYNEQFF
DNA: TGTGCCAGCAGCTCCAGGGGGCGGGAGGGCTCCTACAATGAGCAGTTCTTC

V: TRBV7-9
size: few
J: TRBJ1-1
D: TRBD1
CDR3: CASSPRQGDNTEAFF
DNA: TGTGCCAGCAGCCCACGACAGGGGGATAACACTGAAGCTTTCTTT

V: TRBV11-2
size: NA
J: TRBJ2-2
D: NA
CDR3: CASMRSPGELFF
DNA: TGTGCCAGCATGAGGAGCCCCGGGGAGCTGTTTTTT

V: TRBV28
size: NA
J: TRBJ1-2
D: NA
CDR3: CATFSRVSGYTF
DNA: TGTGCCACCTTTTCCCGCGTGAGCGGCTACACCTTC

V: TRBV5-1
size: NA
J: TRBJ1-5
D: NA
CDR3: CASSLEGFQSNQPQHF
DNA: TGCGCCAGCAGCTTGGAGGGGTTCCAGTCCAATCAGCCCCAGCATTTT

V: TRBV4-2
size: once
J: TRBJ2-1
D: TRBD2
CDR3: CASSQLAGGEQFF
DNA: TGTGCCAGCAGCCAACTAGCGGGAGGTGAGCAGTTCTTC

V: TRBV6-5
size: NA
J: TRBJ1-1
D: NA
CDR3: CASIRGSEAFF
DNA: TGTGCCAGTATTCGCGGGTCTGAAGCTTTCTTT

V: TRBV2
size: NA
J: TRBJ1-1
D: TRBD1
CDR3: CASSVGQFTEAFF
DNA: TGTGCCAGCAGTGTGGGACAGTTCACTGAAGCTTTCTTT

V: TRBV2
size: once
J: TRBJ1-5
D: NA
CDR3: CASSMDGMSNQPQHF
DNA: TGTGCCAGCAGTATGGACGGGATGAGCAATCAGCCCCAGCATTTT

V: TRBV9
size: once
J: TRBJ1-4
D: TRBD1
CDR3: CASSAGTGKGTNEKLFF
DNA: TGTGCCAGCAGCGCCGGGACAGGGAAAGGAACTAATGAAAAACTGTTTTTT

V: TRBV19
size: NA
J: TRBJ2-6
D: TRBD1
CDR3: CASSIEGGQGFVGSGANVLTF
DNA: TGTGCCAGTAGTATAGAGGGGGGACAGGGTTTTGTGGGCTCTGGGGCCAACGTCCTGACTTTC

V: TRBV7-9
size: NA
J: TRBJ1-1
D: NA
CDR3: CASDLRVNTEAFF
DNA: TGTGCCAGCGACCTCAGGGTGAACACTGAAGCTTTCTTT

V: TRBV4-1
size: NA
J: TRBJ2-1
D: TRBD2
CDR3: CASSPYDPGTSGRNEQFF
DNA: TGCGCCAGCAGCCCTTACGACCCCGGGACTAGCGGAAGGAATGAGCAGTTCTTC

V: TRBV7-2
size: NA
J: TRBJ1-6
D: NA
CDR3: CASSEDRRISSPLHF
DNA: TGTGCCAGCAGCGAAGACAGGCGAATAAGTTCACCCCTCCACTTT

V: TRBV15
size: NA
J: TRBJ1-2
D: NA
CDR3: CATSSPVGGARSGYTF
DNA: TGTGCCACCAGCAGCCCCGTTGGGGGCGCGAGAAGTGGCTACACCTTC

V: TRBV27
size: NA
J: TRBJ2-7
D: TRBD1
CDR3: CASSLTSRDRGPYEQYF
DNA: TGTGCCAGCAGTTTAACCTCTCGGGACAGGGGACCCTACGAGCAGTACTTC

V: TRBV19
size: NA
J: TRBJ2-5
D: TRBD2
CDR3: CASSPRLAGLETQYF
DNA: TGTGCCAGTAGTCCCAGACTAGCGGGACTGGAGACCCAGTACTTC

V: TRBV6-5
size: NA
J: TRBJ2-3
D: TRBD2
CDR3: CASSYSGLAGGDTQYF
DNA: TGTGCCAGCAGTTACAGCGGACTAGCGGGTGGAGATACGCAGTATTTT

V: TRBV7-9
size: NA
J: TRBJ2-5
D: TRBD2
CDR3: CASSAGRGGAQYF
DNA: TGTGCCAGCAGCGCGGGGAGGGGCGGGGCCCAGTACTTC

V: TRBV27
size: NA
J: TRBJ2-1
D: TRBD1
CDR3: CASSLPTGNEQFF
DNA: TGTGCCAGCAGTTTACCGACAGGGAATGAGCAGTTCTTC

V: TRBV14
size: NA
J: TRBJ2-2
D: NA
CDR3: CASSGVAGNTGELFF
DNA: TGTGCCAGCTCCGGGGTAGCCGGGAACACCGGGGAGCTGTTTTTT

V: TRBV5-4
size: NA
J: TRBJ2-5
D: TRBD1
CDR3: CASSFAGGETQYF
DNA: TGTGCCAGCAGCTTCGCAGGGGGAGAGACCCAGTACTTC

V: TRBV4-3
size: NA
J: TRBJ1-5
D: NA
CDR3: CASSQDPVGGQPQHF
DNA: TGCGCCAGCAGCCAAGATCCAGTGGGGGGTCAGCCCCAGCATTTT

V: TRBV7-3
size: NA
J: TRBJ2-1
D: TRBD2
CDR3: CASSPGTSGRMNEQFF
DNA: TGTGCCAGCAGCCCGGGGACTAGCGGGAGGATGAATGAGCAGTTCTTC

V: TRBV5-1
size: NA
J: TRBJ1-3
D: NA
CDR3: CASSLASQAAGNTIYF
DNA: TGCGCCAGCAGCTTGGCCTCACAGGCTGCTGGAAACACCATATATTTT

V: TRBV29-1
size: NA
J: TRBJ2-7
D: TRBD2
CDR3: CSVGRTSGSYEQYF
DNA: TGCAGCGTGGGTCGCACTAGCGGGAGTTACGAGCAGTACTTC

V: TRBV6-5
size: NA
J: TRBJ2-3
D: TRBD1
CDR3: CASGRDRDTQYF
DNA: TGTGCCAGCGGTCGGGACAGGGATACGCAGTATTTT

V: TRBV27
size: NA
J: TRBJ1-4
D: TRBD1
CDR3: CASSRGQARGEKLFF
DNA: TGTGCCAGCAGCAGAGGACAGGCTCGGGGTGAAAAACTGTTTTTT